A selection of T cell receptor beta chains follows, all from one sample in a study of OX40 agonist ivuxolimab in advanced cancers. Here immunoSEQ multiplex PCR was the method, and the copy in TCRdb shows in-frame clones only, minus some. The sample lists tens of thousands of clones, about 83% occurring once. This specimen consisted of CD4+ or CD8+ T cells sorted from blood, obtained in a trial of the OX40 agonist ivuxolimab. The receptors shown here come from an adult with an advanced solid tumor such as melanoma, head and neck, liver or kidney cancer. Both conserved end residues are part of each CDR3. A D gene is named only where the DNA matches it firmly. Clone size is shown for a subset of rows, as once, few, many or a class of expanded clone.

clone_size d_call j_call v_call cdr3_nt cdr3_aa
. TRBD2 TRBJ2-7 TRBV6-6 TGTGCCAGCAGTGATGGGGACTACCCTTACGAGCAGTACTTC CASSDGDYPYEQYF
. . TRBJ2-5 TRBV29-1 TGCAGCGTTGTCGGGAAGGAGACCCAGTACTTC CSVVGKETQYF
. . TRBJ1-1 TRBV21-1 TGTGCCAGCAGCAAATGGGGACAGCTTCTTCCTAACACTGAAGCTTTCTTT CASSKWGQLLPNTEAFF
. . TRBJ1-6 TRBV6-6 TGTGCCAGCAGTGGGGGGGAGGGGCGTCGTTCACCCCTCCACTTT CASSGGEGRRSPLHF
. TRBD1 TRBJ2-2 TRBV6-1 TGTGCCAGCAGGGGGGACAGGAACACCGGGGAGCTGTTTTTT CASRGDRNTGELFF
. . TRBJ1-6 TRBV10-2 TGCGCCAGCAGTGAGCTGGGGAATAATTCACCCCTCCACTTT CASSELGNNSPLHF
. . TRBJ2-7 TRBV21-1 TGTGCCAGCAGCAAAAGACTAGCTGTTACCTACGAGCAGTACTTC CASSKRLAVTYEQYF
. . TRBJ2-2 TRBV7-2 TGTGCCAGCAGCTCGAGCGGAGGATTCAACACCGGGGAGCTGTTTTTT CASSSSGGFNTGELFF
. TRBD2 TRBJ2-3 TRBV5-4 TGTGCCAGCAGCTTGGTACCGGGAGGCAACACAGATACGCAGTATTTT CASSLVPGGNTDTQYF
. . TRBJ1-1 TRBV6-5 TGTGCCAGCACCCGATTTGGGGGGCAGGGCACTGAAGCTTTCTTT CASTRFGGQGTEAFF
. TRBD1 TRBJ2-7 TRBV14 TGTGCCAGCAGCCAGAGGGACAGGCGCGAGCAGTACTTC CASSQRDRREQYF
. TRBD1 TRBJ2-7 TRBV7-9 TGTGCCAGCAGCATTTTCGGACAGGAAACCTACGAGCAGTACTTC CASSIFGQETYEQYF
. TRBD1 TRBJ2-3 TRBV6-5 TGTGCCAGCAGTGAGGACAGGGGCACAGATACGCAGTATTTT CASSEDRGTDTQYF
. . TRBJ2-1 TRBV29-1 TGCAGCGTTGAACAGGTCCTTCCCGGGTACAATGAGCAGTTCTTC CSVEQVLPGYNEQFF
. . TRBJ1-2 TRBV7-8 TGTGCCAGCAGCTTAGAGTCCCGAAACTATGGCTACACCTTC CASSLESRNYGYTF
. . TRBJ1-2 TRBV4-1 TGCGCCAGCAGCCAACGGATAGGACCGGACTATGGCTACACCTTC CASSQRIGPDYGYTF
once . TRBJ2-5 TRBV18 TGTGCCAGCACCACCGGGGCAGGGATTTTGGAGACCCAGTACTTC CASTTGAGILETQYF
. . TRBJ2-1 TRBV7-7 TGTGCCAGCAGCTTAGCGTTGGCTAGCATAGGGGGTTACAATGAGCAGTTCTTC CASSLALASIGGYNEQFF
. . TRBJ2-1 TRBV15 TGTGCCACCAGCAGAGGGGTGGGGGATGTATATGAGCAGTTCTTC CATSRGVGDVYEQFF
. TRBD1 TRBJ1-2 TRBV7-9 TGTGCCAGCAGCCCGCCGGGACAGGGGTACGTCTATGGCTACACCTTC CASSPPGQGYVYGYTF
. . TRBJ2-3 TRBV20-1 TGCAGTGCCAAACCGAAAGATACGCAGTATTTT CSAKPKDTQYF
. . TRBJ1-1 TRBV6-6 TGTGCCAGCAGTTACAATAGGCGGGACACTGAAGCTTTCTTT CASSYNRRDTEAFF
. TRBD1 TRBJ2-5 TRBV7-3 TGTGCCAGCAGCCCCGGGTTCCGGGGACAGGGTCAAGAGACCCAGTACTTC CASSPGFRGQGQETQYF
. . TRBJ2-7 TRBV6-5 TGTGCCAGCAGTGAAACCCAAGGACTCGAGCAGTACTTC CASSETQGLEQYF
. TRBD2 TRBJ2-5 TRBV7-2 TGTGCCAGCAGCTTAATTTATGGGGCTAGCGGGCTGCAAGAGACCCAGTACTTC CASSLIYGASGLQETQYF
. . TRBJ2-7 TRBV18 TGTGCCAGCTCACCACCGGTGTCAGGGTCCTACGAGCAGTACTTC CASSPPVSGSYEQYF